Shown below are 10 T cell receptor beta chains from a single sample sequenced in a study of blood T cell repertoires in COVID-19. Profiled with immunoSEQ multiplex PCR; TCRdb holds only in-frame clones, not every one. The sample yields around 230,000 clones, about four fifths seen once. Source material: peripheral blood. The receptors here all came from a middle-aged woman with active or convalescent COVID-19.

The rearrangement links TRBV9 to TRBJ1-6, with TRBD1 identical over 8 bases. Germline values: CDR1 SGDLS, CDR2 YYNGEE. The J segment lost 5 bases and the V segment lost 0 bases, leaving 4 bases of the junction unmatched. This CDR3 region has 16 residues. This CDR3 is CASSVGAGGDNSPLHF. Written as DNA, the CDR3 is TGTGCCAGCAGCGTAGGTGCAGGGGGCGATAATTCACCCCTCCACTTT. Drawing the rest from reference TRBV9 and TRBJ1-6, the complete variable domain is DSGVTQTPKHLITATGQRVTLRCSPRSGDLSVYWYQQSLDQGLQFLIQYYNGEERAKGNILERFSAQQFPDLHSELNLSSLELGDSALYFCASSVGAGGDNSPLHFGNGTRLTVT.

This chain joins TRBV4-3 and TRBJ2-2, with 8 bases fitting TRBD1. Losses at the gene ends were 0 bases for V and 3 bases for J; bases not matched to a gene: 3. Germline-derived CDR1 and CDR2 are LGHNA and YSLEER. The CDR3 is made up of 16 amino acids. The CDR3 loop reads CASSQETGVDTGELFF. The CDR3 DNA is TGCGCCAGCAGCCAAGAGACAGGGGTGGACACCGGGGAGCTGTTTTTT.

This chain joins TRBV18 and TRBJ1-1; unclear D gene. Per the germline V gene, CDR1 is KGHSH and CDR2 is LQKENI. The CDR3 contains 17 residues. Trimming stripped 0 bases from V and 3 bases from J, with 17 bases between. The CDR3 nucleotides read TGTGCCAGCTCACCACCCCCCTTACAACGACGGGACACTGAAGCTTTCTTT. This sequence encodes CASSPPPLQRRDTEAFF.

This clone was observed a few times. CDR3 bases: TGTGCCAGCAGCACACAGGGGAACTATGGCTACACCTTC. Encoded protein: CASSTQGNYGYTF. The V gene is TRBV7-9, the J gene TRBJ1-2, with 7 nucleotides matching TRBD1. Germline V gene sequence: CDR1 SEHNR, CDR2 FQNEAQ (reference sequence). V shed 5 bases and J 2 bases; nucleotides not matched to a gene: 2. The CDR3 has 13 residues. Combining the CDR3 with reference TRBV7-9 and TRBJ1-2 gives the whole variable domain DTGVSQNPRHKITKRGQNVTFRCDPISEHNRLYWYRQTLGQGPEFLTYFQNEAQLEKSRLLSDRFSAERPKGSFSTLEIQRTEQGDSAMYLCASSTQGNYGYTFGSGTRLTVV.

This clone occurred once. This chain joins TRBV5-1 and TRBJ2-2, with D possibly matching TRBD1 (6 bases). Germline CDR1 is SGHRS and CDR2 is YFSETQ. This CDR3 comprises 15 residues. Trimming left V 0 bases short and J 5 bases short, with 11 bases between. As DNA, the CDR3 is TGCGCCAGCAGCTTGGAGACAGGCGCTACCGGGGAGCTGTTTTTT. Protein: CASSLETGATGELFF.

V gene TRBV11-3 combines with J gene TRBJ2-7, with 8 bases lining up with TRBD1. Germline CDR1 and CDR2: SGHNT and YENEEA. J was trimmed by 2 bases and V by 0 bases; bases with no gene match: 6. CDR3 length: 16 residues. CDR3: CASSLDLRDRPYEQYF. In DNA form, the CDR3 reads TGTGCCAGCAGCTTAGACCTACGGGACAGGCCCTACGAGCAGTACTTC.

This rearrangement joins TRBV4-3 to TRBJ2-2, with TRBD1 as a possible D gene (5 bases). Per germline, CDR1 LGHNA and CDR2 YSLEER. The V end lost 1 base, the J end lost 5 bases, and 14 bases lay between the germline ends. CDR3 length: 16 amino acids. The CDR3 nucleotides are TGCGCCAGCAGCCAAGTTCAGGGCGTCGGGACCGGGGAGCTGTTTTTT. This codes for CASSQVQGVGTGELFF.

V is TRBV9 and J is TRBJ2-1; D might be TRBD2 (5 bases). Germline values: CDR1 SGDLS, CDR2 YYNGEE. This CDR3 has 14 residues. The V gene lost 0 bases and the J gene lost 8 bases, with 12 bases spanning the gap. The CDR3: CASSVDPSMDEQFF. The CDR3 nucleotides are TGTGCCAGCAGCGTAGATCCTAGCATGGATGAGCAGTTCTTC.

CDR3 in amino acids: CASGEGRGNYEQYF. In DNA form, the CDR3 reads TGTGCCAGCGGGGAGGGACGGGGTAACTACGAGCAGTACTTC. The chain combines TRBV6-4 with TRBJ2-7; 7 positions agree with TRBD2. Germline assignment: CDR1 MRHNA and CDR2 SNTAGT. With 8 bases clipped from V and 3 bases from J, the junction kept 10 bases outside the gene matches. This CDR3 is 14 amino acids long.

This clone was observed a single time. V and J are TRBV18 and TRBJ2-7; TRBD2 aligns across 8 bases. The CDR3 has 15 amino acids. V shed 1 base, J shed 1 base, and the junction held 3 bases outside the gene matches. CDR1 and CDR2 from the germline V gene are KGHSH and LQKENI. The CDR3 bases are TGTGCCAGCTCACCACGACTAGCGCAATCCTACGAGCAGTACTTC. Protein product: CASSPRLAQSYEQYF.